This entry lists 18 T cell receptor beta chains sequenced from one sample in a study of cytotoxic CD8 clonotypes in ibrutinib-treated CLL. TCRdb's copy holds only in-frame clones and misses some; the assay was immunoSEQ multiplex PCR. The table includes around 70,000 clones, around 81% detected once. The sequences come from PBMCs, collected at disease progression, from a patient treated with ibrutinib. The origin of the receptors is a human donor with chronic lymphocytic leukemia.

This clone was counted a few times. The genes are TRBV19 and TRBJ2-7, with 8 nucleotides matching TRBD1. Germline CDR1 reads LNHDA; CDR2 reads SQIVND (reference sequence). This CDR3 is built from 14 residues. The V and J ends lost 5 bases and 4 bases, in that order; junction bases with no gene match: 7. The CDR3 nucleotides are TGTGCCAGTAGTGGCCGGACAGGGCAGTACGAGCAGTACTTC. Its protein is CASSGRTGQYEQYF.

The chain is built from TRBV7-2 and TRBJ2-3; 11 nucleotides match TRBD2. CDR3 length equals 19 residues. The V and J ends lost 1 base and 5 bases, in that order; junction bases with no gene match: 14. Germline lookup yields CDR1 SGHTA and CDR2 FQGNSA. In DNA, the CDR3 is TGTGCCAGCAGCTTAGGGGGACTAGCGGTTTACGCAAACGGAGATACGCAGTATTTT. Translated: CASSLGGLAVYANGDTQYF.

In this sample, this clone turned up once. The CDR3, as DNA: TGTGCCAGCGGGACAGGGAACACCGGGGAGCTGTTTTTT. Translated, it gives CASGTGNTGELFF. The rearrangement links TRBV7-9 to TRBJ2-2, with 8 bases fitting TRBD1. The CDR3 consists of 13 residues. Per germline, CDR1 SEHNR and CDR2 FQNEAQ (reference sequence). After removal of 8 bases from V and 1 base from J, the junction contained 0 bases not matched to a gene.

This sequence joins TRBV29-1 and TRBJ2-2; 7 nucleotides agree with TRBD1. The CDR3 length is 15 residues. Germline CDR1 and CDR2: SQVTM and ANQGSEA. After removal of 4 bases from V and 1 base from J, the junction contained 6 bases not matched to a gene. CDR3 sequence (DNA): TGCAGCGTTGCCGGGACAGAAAAGAACACCGGGGAGCTGTTTTTT. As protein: CSVAGTEKNTGELFF.

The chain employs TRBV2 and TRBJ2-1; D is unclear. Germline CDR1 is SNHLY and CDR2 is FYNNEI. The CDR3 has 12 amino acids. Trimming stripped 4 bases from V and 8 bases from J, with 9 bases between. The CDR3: CASSGRQDEQFF. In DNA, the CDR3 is TGTGCCAGCAGTGGAAGGCAGGATGAGCAGTTCTTC. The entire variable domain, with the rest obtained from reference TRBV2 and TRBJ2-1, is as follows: EPEVTQTPSHQVTQMGQEVILRCVPISNHLYFYWYRQILGQKVEFLVSFYNNEISEKSEIFDDQFSVERPDGSNFTLKIRSTKLEDSAMYFCASSGRQDEQFFGPGTRLTVL.

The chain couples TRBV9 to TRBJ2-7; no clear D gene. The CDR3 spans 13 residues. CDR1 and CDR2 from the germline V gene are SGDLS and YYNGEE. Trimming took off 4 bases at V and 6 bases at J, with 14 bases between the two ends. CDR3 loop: CASSTWPAGEQYF. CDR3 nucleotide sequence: TGTGCCAGCAGCACCTGGCCCGCCGGCGAGCAGTACTTC.

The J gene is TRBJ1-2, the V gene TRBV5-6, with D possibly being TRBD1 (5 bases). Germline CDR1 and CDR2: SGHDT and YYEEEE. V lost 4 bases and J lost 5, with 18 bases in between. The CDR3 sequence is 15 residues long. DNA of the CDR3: TGTGCCAGCAGCACAGAGCCAGGGAGAGGGTATGGCTACACCTTC. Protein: CASSTEPGRGYGYTF.

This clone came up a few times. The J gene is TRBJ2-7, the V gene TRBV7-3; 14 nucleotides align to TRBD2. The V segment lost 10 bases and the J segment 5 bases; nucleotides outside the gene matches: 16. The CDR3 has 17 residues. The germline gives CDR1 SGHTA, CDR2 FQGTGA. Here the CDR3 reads CATEPGLAGVGFHEQYF. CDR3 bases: TGTGCCACAGAACCGGGACTAGCGGGAGTGGGTTTCCACGAGCAGTACTTC. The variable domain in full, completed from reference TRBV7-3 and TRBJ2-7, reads GAGVSQTPSNKVTEKGKYVELRCDPISGHTALYWYRQSLGQGPEFLIYFQGTGAADDSGLPNDRFFAVRPEGSVSTLKIQRTERGDSAVYLCATEPGLAGVGFHEQYFGPGTRLTVT.

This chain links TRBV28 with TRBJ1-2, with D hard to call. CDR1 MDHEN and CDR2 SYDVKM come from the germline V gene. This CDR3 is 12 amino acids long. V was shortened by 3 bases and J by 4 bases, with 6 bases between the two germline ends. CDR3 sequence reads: CASSFEGYGYTF. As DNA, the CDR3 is TGTGCCAGCAGTTTTGAGGGCTATGGCTACACCTTC.

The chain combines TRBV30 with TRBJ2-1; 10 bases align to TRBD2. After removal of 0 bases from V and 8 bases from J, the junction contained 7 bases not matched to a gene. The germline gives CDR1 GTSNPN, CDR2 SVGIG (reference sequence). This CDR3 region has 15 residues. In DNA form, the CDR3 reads TGTGCCTGGAGTGTGGCTAGCGGGAGAAGGGATGAGCAGTTCTTC. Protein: CAWSVASGRRDEQFF.

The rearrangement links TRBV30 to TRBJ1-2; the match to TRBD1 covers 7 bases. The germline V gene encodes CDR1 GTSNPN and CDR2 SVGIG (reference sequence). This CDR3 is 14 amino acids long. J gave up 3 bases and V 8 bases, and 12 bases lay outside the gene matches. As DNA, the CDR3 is TGTGCCAGGCCCCGCGACAGGGAGGACTATGGCTACACCTTC. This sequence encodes CARPRDREDYGYTF.

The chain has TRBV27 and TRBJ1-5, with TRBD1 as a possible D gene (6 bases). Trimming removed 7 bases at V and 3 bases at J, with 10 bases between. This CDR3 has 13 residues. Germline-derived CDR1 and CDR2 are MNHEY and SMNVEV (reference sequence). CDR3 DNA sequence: TGTGCCAGCAAGGGGGGCTTCAATCAGCCCCAGCATTTT. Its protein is CASKGGFNQPQHF.

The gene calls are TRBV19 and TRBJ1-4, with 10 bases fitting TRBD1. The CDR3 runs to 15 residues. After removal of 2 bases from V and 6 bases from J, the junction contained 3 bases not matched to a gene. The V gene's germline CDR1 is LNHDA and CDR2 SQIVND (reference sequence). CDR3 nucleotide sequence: TGTGCCAGTAGTATACCCGGGACAGGGGATGAAAAACTGTTTTTT. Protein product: CASSIPGTGDEKLFF. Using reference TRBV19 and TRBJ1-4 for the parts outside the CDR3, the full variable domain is DGGITQSPKYLFRKEGQNVTLSCEQNLNHDAMYWYRQDPGQGLRLIYYSQIVNDFQKGDIAEGYSVSREKKESFPLTVTSAQKNPTAFYLCASSIPGTGDEKLFFGSGTQLSVL.

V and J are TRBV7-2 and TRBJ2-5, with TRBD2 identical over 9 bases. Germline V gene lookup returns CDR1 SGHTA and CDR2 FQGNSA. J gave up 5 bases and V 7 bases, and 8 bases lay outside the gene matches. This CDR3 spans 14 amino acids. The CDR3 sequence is CASTFRLAGETQYF. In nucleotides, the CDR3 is TGTGCCAGCACCTTTCGCCTAGCGGGGGAGACCCAGTACTTC.

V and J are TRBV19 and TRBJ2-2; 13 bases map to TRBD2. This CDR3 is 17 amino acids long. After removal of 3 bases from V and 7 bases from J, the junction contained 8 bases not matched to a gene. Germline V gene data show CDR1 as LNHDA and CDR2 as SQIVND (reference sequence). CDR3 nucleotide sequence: TGTGCCAGTAGTATCAGGACTAGCGGGAGAGAAGTCGGGGAGCTGTTTTTT. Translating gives CASSIRTSGREVGELFF.

In DNA form, the CDR3 reads TGTGCCAGCAGCCGACAGGGGAAGAATGGCTACACCTTC. Translation: CASSRQGKNGYTF. The chain links TRBV6-6 to TRBJ1-2; 8 bases align to TRBD1. Germline loops: CDR1 MNHNY, CDR2 SVGAGI (reference sequence). The V and J ends lost 6 bases and 6 bases, in that order; junction bases with no gene match: 6. There are 13 residues in the CDR3.

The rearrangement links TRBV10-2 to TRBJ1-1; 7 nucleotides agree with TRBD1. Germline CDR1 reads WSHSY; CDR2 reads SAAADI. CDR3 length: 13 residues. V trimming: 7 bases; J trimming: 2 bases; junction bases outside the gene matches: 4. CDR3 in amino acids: CASNRQGNTEAFF. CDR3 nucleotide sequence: TGCGCCAGCAACAGACAGGGAAACACTGAAGCTTTCTTT.

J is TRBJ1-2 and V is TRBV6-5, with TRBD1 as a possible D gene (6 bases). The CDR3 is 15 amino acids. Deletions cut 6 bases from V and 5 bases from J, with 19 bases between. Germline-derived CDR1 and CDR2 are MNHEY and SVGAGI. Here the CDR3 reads CASSRFLGAGYGYTF. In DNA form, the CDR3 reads TGTGCCAGCAGCCGCTTTTTGGGGGCAGGATATGGCTACACCTTC.